What follows are 9 T cell receptor beta chains derived from one specimen sequenced in a study of blood T cell repertoires in COVID-19. The repertoire was sequenced with immunoSEQ multiplex PCR; TCRdb's copy has only in-frame clones and lacks some. This table has more than 12,000 clones, roughly 89% appearing once. The source material was peripheral blood. The receptors come from a human donor in a cohort sampled during active COVID-19.

This sequence joins TRBV5-1 and TRBJ2-7, with TRBD1 matching 8 bases. The CDR3 consists of 14 residues. Unmatched junction bases numbered 4, after V lost 4 bases and J lost 1 base. The germline gives CDR1 SGHRS, CDR2 YFSETQ. The CDR3 bases are TGCGCCAGCAGCCCGGGACAGGCATCCTACGAGCAGTACTTC. Translation gives CASSPGQASYEQYF.

This chain joins TRBV28 and TRBJ1-2; 12 bases map to TRBD1. Losses at the gene ends were 6 bases for V and 7 bases for J; bases not matched to a gene: 12. Germline V gives CDR1 MDHEN, CDR2 SYDVKM. This CDR3 contains 16 residues. CDR3: CASSPSGTGGGTGYTF. CDR3 bases: TGTGCCAGCAGCCCCTCCGGGACAGGGGGCGGAACTGGCTACACCTTC.

The chain has TRBV10-3 and TRBJ2-1, with D perhaps TRBD2 (6 bases). V lost 4 bases, J lost 6 bases, and 7 bases lay in between. The CDR3 contains 12 residues. The V gene's germline CDR1 is ENHRY and CDR2 SYGVKD. CDR3 in amino acids: CAISGGVNEQFF. CDR3 nucleotides: TGTGCCATCAGTGGGGGGGTCAATGAGCAGTTCTTC.

This chain connects TRBV19 to TRBJ1-5, with TRBD1 as a possible D gene (6 bases). From germline, CDR1 is LNHDA and CDR2 SQIVND (reference sequence). CDR3 length equals 14 residues. V was pared by 5 bases and J by 6 bases, with 14 bases between. The CDR3 coding sequence is TGTGCCAGTAGTGAACAGGGCTGGGGTCAGCCCCAGCATTTT. Encoded protein: CASSEQGWGQPQHF.

The rearrangement joins TRBV5-4 to TRBJ2-7, with TRBD1 matching over 10 bases. The CDR3 runs 16 residues. The ends lost 0 bases at V and 3 bases at J; junction bases unmatched: 6. Germline V gene sequence: CDR1 SGHNT, CDR2 YYREEE (reference sequence). Here the CDR3 DNA reads TGTGCCAGCAGCTTGGGGGGACAGGGGATCGTCTACGAGCAGTACTTC. It codes for CASSLGGQGIVYEQYF.

The chain uses TRBV6-6 and TRBJ2-7; no definite D call. CDR1 and CDR2 (germline): MNHNY, SVGAGI (reference sequence). V dropped 6 bases and J dropped 3 bases, with 9 bases sitting between them. This CDR3 is built from 12 residues. The CDR3, as DNA: TGTGCCAGCAGCCTTAACAGCTACGAGCAGTACTTC. Translated, it gives CASSLNSYEQYF.

The genes are TRBV6-5 and TRBJ1-2; D call uncertain. Trimming took off 11 bases at V and 8 bases at J, with 18 bases between the two ends. Germline V lookup: CDR1 MNHEY, CDR2 SVGAGI. The CDR3 has 12 amino acids. The CDR3 spells CASGRVESGYTF. In DNA, the CDR3 is TGTGCCTCGGGAAGGGTTGAGTCAGGCTACACCTTC.

The rearrangement links TRBV11-3 to TRBJ2-2; maybe TRBD2 (6 bases). The germline gives CDR1 SGHNT, CDR2 YENEEA. The length of the CDR3 is 17 residues. V dropped 1 base and J dropped 4 bases, with 16 bases sitting between them. CDR3 protein: CASSLVGGGPITGELFF. DNA for the CDR3: TGTGCCAGCAGCTTAGTGGGAGGCGGGCCAATCACCGGGGAGCTGTTTTTT.

In its sample, this clone was seen once. CDR3 region: CASSLSGGAPEQYF. The CDR3 bases are TGTGCCAGCAGTTTATCGGGGGGAGCGCCCGAGCAGTACTTC. The chain has TRBV27 and TRBJ2-7; a possible D gene is TRBD2 (6 bases). CDR3 length equals 14 residues. Per germline, CDR1 MNHEY and CDR2 SMNVEV (reference sequence). V was shortened by 0 bases and J by 6 bases, with 12 bases between the two germline ends.